The present TCR beta chain was sequenced within a study of T cell repertoires in cytomegalovirus infection. General study findings and limits: Pooled public TCR beta family frequency picked out CMV carriers with the relevant HLA. Dominant in the ex vivo response were TCR beta clonotypes restricted by HLA-C and specific for CMV.

TCRdb re-analysed the reads in MiXCR, keeping a single row per CDR3 protein. The sample gives around 100,000 distinct CDR3 sequences, more than 15% of which show up once; around 8.2% is in the top ten. In regard to this clonotype: Its antigen is unknown.

V lost 2 bases to trimming and J lost 0 bases, with 19 bases between them. The CDR3 runs 18 residues. The germline gives CDR1 SNHLY, CDR2 FYNNEI. This sequence joins TRBV2 and TRBJ2-5; D possibly matches TRBD1 or TRBD2 (5 bases each). The sample consisted of PBMCs. The origin of this receptor is a human donor in good health (CMV status not recorded). Some clones in this sample may be carry-over from other donors' samples. DNA of the CDR3: TGTGCCAGCAGTGAAAGGGTCGTGTGGGGGAACTACCAAGAGACCCAGTACTTC. Amino acids: CASSERVVWGNYQETQYF.